This T cell receptor beta chain derives from a study of blood T cell repertoires in COVID-19. Study overall: PBMCs, B-cell-depleted T cells, or T cells provided the cDNA or gDNA that made up the material.

This CDR3 spans 14 amino acids. Germline CDR1 SGHTA, CDR2 FQGNSA. With 3 bases removed from V and 1 base from J, the gap between germline ends came to 9 bases. Data came from immunoSEQ multiplex PCR; TCRdb stores just in-frame clones and leaves some out. Of roughly 160,000 clones listed, approximately 81% are singletons. Source material: peripheral blood. The rearrangement joins TRBV7-2 to TRBJ1-1; D is perhaps TRBD1 (6 bases). This TCR came from a man aged 40-50 years with acute or convalescent COVID-19. CDR3 DNA: TGTGCCAGCAGCTTTGTACAGGGGAACACTGAAGCTTTCTTT. Translation gives CASSFVQGNTEAFF.